These 30 T cell receptor beta chains were sequenced from one sample in a study of CD8 T cells in ankylosing spondylitis. Via MiXCR, TCRdb re-called the 5' RACE reads, giving one row per CDR3 protein. The sample includes about 140,000 distinct CDR3 sequences, roughly 31% of them seen just once. Material: synovial fluid, either unsorted or a sorted T cell fraction (not recorded which). The receptors derive from a male donor with ankylosing spondylitis.

The chain is built from TRBV3-1 and TRBJ2-3; D is possibly TRBD1 or TRBD2 (5 bases each). V shed 3 bases and J shed 2 bases, with 15 bases lying between them. The CDR3 loop spans 16 amino acids. In germline, CDR1 is LGHDT, CDR2 YNNKEL (reference sequence). Written as DNA, the CDR3 is TGTGCCAGCAGCCAGCTTGGGGACCGCTCCACAGATACGCAGTATTTT. It yields the protein CASSQLGDRSTDTQYF.

This clonotype has a handful of counts. The rearrangement links TRBV3-1 to TRBJ1-1, with unresolved D. The CDR3 contains 17 residues. Germline assignment: CDR1 LGHDT and CDR2 YNNKEL (reference sequence). The V and J ends lost 0 bases and 7 bases respectively, with 21 bases between them. CDR3 DNA: TGTGCCAGCAGCCAAGACCCTCGACTCGGTCATTTTGGTGAAGCTTTCTTT. Amino acids: CASSQDPRLGHFGEAFF.

The chain uses TRBV2 and TRBJ2-7; maybe TRBD1 (6 bases). The CDR3 is 12 residues long. Germline CDR1 is SNHLY and CDR2 is FYNNEI. Trimming left V 6 bases short and J 4 bases short, with 10 bases between. The CDR3 sequence: CASSGDTYEQYF. In DNA, the CDR3 is TGTGCCAGCAGCGGGGACACGTACGAGCAGTACTTC. Variable domain in full (rest from reference TRBV2 and TRBJ2-7): EPEVTQTPSHQVTQMGQEVILRCVPISNHLYFYWYRQILGQKVEFLVSFYNNEISEKSEIFDDQFSVERPDGSNFTLKIRSTKLEDSAMYFCASSGDTYEQYFGPGTRLTVT.

Many counts were recorded for this clonotype. The chain joins TRBV6-1 to TRBJ2-3, with TRBD2 matching over 13 bases. The germline gives CDR1 MNHNS, CDR2 SASEGT. The length of the CDR3 is 15 residues. J lost 3 bases, V lost 6 bases, and 3 bases had no gene match. The CDR3 sequence is CASRRTSGGTDTQYF. In DNA form, the CDR3 reads TGTGCCAGCAGAAGGACTAGCGGGGGTACAGATACGCAGTATTTT.

This clonotype was seen more than once but under ten times. The gene calls are TRBV5-5 and TRBJ1-5; a weak D match, TRBD1 (6 bases). The V end was cut by 4 bases, the J end by 9 bases, with 20 bases between. The CDR3 totals 15 residues. The germline V gene has CDR1 SGHKS and CDR2 YYEKEE (reference sequence). DNA of the CDR3: TGTGCCAGCAGCAAAGACGGGGGGGGGCTAGGGCCCCAGCATTTT. Translation gives CASSKDGGGLGPQHF.

The rearrangement links TRBV6-1 to TRBJ2-1; 7 bases line up with TRBD1. This CDR3 spans 16 amino acids. With V trimmed by 4 bases and J by 0 bases, 6 bases remained unmatched. Germline V gives CDR1 MNHNS, CDR2 SASEGT. CDR3 coding DNA: TGTGCCAGCAGTGCTGGGACAGCCAGCTCCTACAATGAGCAGTTCTTC. Encoded protein: CASSAGTASSYNEQFF.

The sample holds a few counts of this clonotype. The V and J genes are TRBV7-6 and TRBJ1-1; D is perhaps TRBD1 (6 bases). Per the germline V gene, CDR1 is SGHVS and CDR2 is FNYEAQ. The CDR3 covers 16 residues. V shed 5 bases and J shed 3 bases, with 19 bases lying between them. CDR3 bases: TGTGCCAGCAGCCAACCGATCGAGACAGGCTACACTGAAGCTTTCTTT. It translates to CASSQPIETGYTEAFF.

By its share, this clonotype is medium-sized. The V and J genes are TRBV12-3 or TRBV12-4 and TRBJ1-5; D is uncertain. V was shortened by 5 bases and J by 9 bases, with 14 bases between the two germline ends. CDR3 length equals 13 residues. The CDR3 bases are TGTGCCAGCAGTCCCGGTAGTGGCGGGCCCCAGCATTTT. The encoded protein is CASSPGSGGPQHF.

This clonotype was observed a single time. This chain uses TRBV20-1 with TRBJ2-1; 8 bases match TRBD2. V trimming: 2 bases; J trimming: 6 bases; junction bases outside the gene matches: 6. Looked up from germline, CDR1 is DFQATT and CDR2 is SNEGSKA (reference sequence). The CDR3 covers 14 residues. The CDR3 nucleotides are TGCAGTGCTAGAAAGGCGGGGGGTTCCAATGAGCAGTTCTTC. Its protein is CSARKAGGSNEQFF.

This rearrangement joins TRBV7-6 to TRBJ2-4, with D perhaps TRBD1 or TRBD2 (6 bases each). Germline V CDR1 and CDR2: SGHVS, FNYEAQ. V gave up 0 bases and J gave up 13 bases, with 16 bases separating them. The length of the CDR3 is 14 residues. The CDR3 loop reads CASSLAPGQGRQYF. The DNA of the CDR3 is TGTGCCAGCAGCTTAGCGCCCGGGCAGGGGAGGCAGTACTTC.

The chain recombines TRBV29-1 with TRBJ2-2, with D possibly being TRBD1 (5 bases). This CDR3 is built from 13 residues. Germline values: CDR1 SQVTM, CDR2 ANQGSEA. Trimming stripped 4 bases from V and 2 bases from J, with 8 bases between. CDR3 amino acids: CSVGQKNTGELFF. The CDR3 DNA reads TGCAGCGTTGGACAGAAAAACACCGGGGAGCTGTTTTTT.

The chain employs TRBV2 and TRBJ1-6, with D tentatively TRBD1 (5 bases). The CDR3 spans 14 residues. Trimming left V 7 bases short and J 3 bases short, with 10 bases between. Germline CDR1 is SNHLY and CDR2 is FYNNEI. The CDR3 nucleotides are TGTGCCAGCAAGAGACAGAACTATAATTCACCCCTCCACTTT. Translating gives CASKRQNYNSPLHF.

The V gene is TRBV25-1, the J gene TRBJ2-1; D not resolved. Germline CDR1 MGHDK, CDR2 SYGVNS. The CDR3 sequence is 12 residues long. CDR3 in amino acids: CALGIPYNEQFF. The CDR3 DNA sequence: TGTGCTCTAGGAATCCCCTACAATGAGCAGTTCTTC.

The V call is TRBV18, the J call TRBJ2-3; the match to TRBD2 covers 16 bases. The CDR3 has 16 amino acids. In germline, CDR1 is KGHSH, CDR2 LQKENI. After removal of 3 bases from V and 8 bases from J, the junction contained 5 bases not matched to a gene. CDR3 protein: CASSPGLAGGPGTQYF. The CDR3 bases are TGTGCCAGCTCACCGGGACTAGCGGGGGGGCCTGGTACGCAGTATTTT.

This clonotype was counted at least ten times. The rearrangement uses TRBV14 and TRBJ1-1; D possibly corresponds to TRBD1 (5 bases). V was clipped by 7 bases and J by 7 bases, with 16 bases between them. This CDR3 region has 13 residues. Germline assignment: CDR1 SGHDN and CDR2 FVKESK. CDR3 region: CASTLGAVGEAFF. The DNA for the CDR3 is TGTGCCAGCACCCTAGGGGCGGTGGGTGAAGCTTTCTTT.

This clonotype was observed a handful of times. The chain couples TRBV29-1 to TRBJ2-1; a possible D gene is TRBD2 (7 bases). The CDR3 covers 13 residues. V was cut by 7 bases and J by 8 bases, with 18 bases left in between. CDR1 and CDR2 from the germline V gene are SQVTM and ANQGSEA. CDR3 region: CSGVGGGLYEQFF. CDR3 DNA: TGCAGCGGAGTTGGGGGGGGGCTTTATGAGCAGTTCTTC.

The rearrangement uses TRBV7-8 and TRBJ2-1; D assignment may be TRBD1 or TRBD2 (5 bases each). CDR3 length equals 16 residues. The germline V gene encodes CDR1 SGHVS and CDR2 FQNEAQ. The V gene lost 0 bases and the J gene lost 0 bases, with 9 bases spanning the gap. The CDR3 here is CASSLAGGISYNEQFF. The CDR3 nucleotides read TGTGCCAGCAGCTTAGCTGGGGGAATCTCCTACAATGAGCAGTTCTTC.

The chain uses TRBV28 and TRBJ2-7; D is possibly TRBD1 (6 bases). The germline V and J ends were trimmed by 5 bases and 5 bases, with 16 bases remaining between them. This CDR3 has 14 amino acids. Germline CDR1 and CDR2: MDHEN and SYDVKM. CDR3 amino acids: CASSLQGTRNEQYF. In DNA form, the CDR3 reads TGTGCCAGCAGTCTACAGGGTACTAGGAACGAGCAGTACTTC.

This clonotype occurred a few times. The rearrangement links TRBV7-3 to TRBJ2-3; perhaps TRBD2 as D (5 bases). The CDR3 covers 13 residues. Germline-derived CDR1 and CDR2 are SGHTA and FQGTGA. With 3 bases removed from V and 4 bases from J, the gap between germline ends came to 8 bases. The CDR3 DNA reads as TGTGCCAGCAGCTTCGAGGGAGCAGATACGCAGTATTTT. This codes for CASSFEGADTQYF.

This clonotype was counted ten times or more. The CDR3 reads CATSPGLAGEQFF. The DNA for the CDR3 is TGTGCCACCAGCCCGGGACTAGCAGGGGAGCAGTTCTTC. This rearrangement joins TRBV24-1 to TRBJ2-1; 9 nucleotides align to TRBD2. Per the germline V gene, CDR1 is KGHDR and CDR2 is SFDVKD. The CDR3 is made up of 13 amino acids. V lost 7 bases, J lost 10 bases, and 7 bases stayed unmatched.

There are many counts of this clonotype. This chain uses TRBV5-6 with TRBJ1-2; 7 bases line up with TRBD1. The germline V gene encodes CDR1 SGHDT and CDR2 YYEEEE. This CDR3 has 16 residues. The trim removed 5 bases at V and 3 bases at J, leaving 13 bases unmatched. CDR3 in amino acids: CASRAEGGTAYYGYTF. The DNA for the CDR3 is TGTGCCAGCAGAGCTGAAGGGGGGACAGCGTACTATGGCTACACCTTC.

The chain combines TRBV3-1 with TRBJ1-2; D may be TRBD1 (5 bases). Germline V lookup: CDR1 LGHDT, CDR2 YNNKEL (reference sequence). V was cut by 1 base and J by 0 bases, with 21 bases left in between. The CDR3 runs to 19 residues. The DNA of the CDR3 is TGTGCCAGCAGCCAAGCTAGAATGCCTCCGACAGCTGCTAACTATGGCTACACCTTC. Translation gives CASSQARMPPTAANYGYTF.

The chain recombines TRBV12-3 or TRBV12-4 with TRBJ1-4, with unresolved D. V was shortened by 0 bases and J by 5 bases, with 4 bases between the two germline ends. The CDR3 runs to 13 residues. CDR3 region: CASSLAENEKLFF. The CDR3 region has the DNA TGTGCCAGCAGTTTAGCGGAGAATGAAAAACTGTTTTTT.

J is TRBJ1-2 and V is TRBV7-8; weak D call: TRBD1 (5 bases). CDR3 length equals 13 residues. The ends were cut back, 2 bases at V and 7 bases at J, with 11 bases in the middle. Germline CDR1 and CDR2: SGHVS and FQNEAQ. In DNA, the CDR3 is TGTGCCAGCAGCTTACAGGGAATGGCTGGCTACACCTTC. Its protein is CASSLQGMAGYTF.

The V gene is TRBV20-1, the J gene TRBJ1-4; 11 bases match TRBD1. The CDR3 totals 14 residues. Germline V lookup: CDR1 DFQATT, CDR2 SNEGSKA (reference sequence). The junction had 4 bases not matched to a gene; V was cut back by 4 bases and J by 6 bases. CDR3 DNA: TGCAGTGCTACCGGGACAGGGGGTGATGAAAAACTGTTTTTT. Translated: CSATGTGGDEKLFF.

Only one count was recorded for this clonotype. The chain combines TRBV15 with TRBJ2-1; 11 bases agree with TRBD2. There are 20 residues in the CDR3. Unmatched junction bases numbered 12, after V lost 2 bases and J lost 0 bases. Germline CDR1 LNHNV, CDR2 YYDKDF (reference sequence). The CDR3 DNA reads as TGTGCCACCAGCAGAAGGCTGCTAGCGGGAGGTCCGAGCTCCTACAATGAGCAGTTCTTC. Translating gives CATSRRLLAGGPSSYNEQFF.

This clonotype was seen a handful of times. The J gene is TRBJ2-1, the V gene TRBV7-2; 7 positions match TRBD2. The V gene end was trimmed by 4 bases and the J gene end by 2 bases; junction bases not matched to a gene: 8. The CDR3 loop spans 16 amino acids. The V gene's germline CDR1 is SGHTA and CDR2 FQGNSA. The CDR3 coding sequence is TGTGCCAGCAGCTCCTCGAGCGGGGCCACCTACAATGAGCAGTTCTTC. Protein: CASSSSSGATYNEQFF. Supplemented by reference TRBV7-2 and TRBJ2-1, the full variable domain reads GAGVSQSPSNKVTEKGKDVELRCDPISGHTALYWYRQSLGQGLEFLIYFQGNSAPDKSGLPSDRFSAERTGGSVSTLTIQRTQQEDSAVYLCASSSSSGATYNEQFFGPGTRLTVL.

The gene calls are TRBV6-1 and TRBJ1-6; D uncertain. V was cut by 10 bases and J by 5 bases, with 12 bases left in between. Germline-derived CDR1 and CDR2 are MNHNS and SASEGT. The CDR3 runs to 13 residues. The CDR3 here is CAIRAVDNSPLHF. CDR3 coding DNA: TGTGCCATCCGGGCAGTTGATAATTCACCCCTCCACTTT.

This clonotype was detected only a few times. The chain recombines TRBV11-2 with TRBJ2-7; 14 bases are a match to TRBD2. After removal of 7 bases from V and 2 bases from J, the junction contained 4 bases not matched to a gene. The CDR3 sequence is 15 residues long. The germline V gene has CDR1 SGHAT and CDR2 FQNNGV. CDR3 protein: CASTRTSGGTYEQYF. CDR3 bases: TGTGCCAGCACCAGGACTAGCGGGGGGACCTACGAGCAGTACTTC.

The rearrangement joins TRBV12-3 or TRBV12-4 to TRBJ2-3; D is perhaps TRBD2 (6 bases). There are 16 residues in the CDR3. V lost 6 bases and J lost 9, with 25 bases in between. In DNA form, the CDR3 reads TGTGCCAGCAGCCGTGGGACTCCAGGATCACAGATAACGCAGTATTTT. It codes for CASSRGTPGSQITQYF.